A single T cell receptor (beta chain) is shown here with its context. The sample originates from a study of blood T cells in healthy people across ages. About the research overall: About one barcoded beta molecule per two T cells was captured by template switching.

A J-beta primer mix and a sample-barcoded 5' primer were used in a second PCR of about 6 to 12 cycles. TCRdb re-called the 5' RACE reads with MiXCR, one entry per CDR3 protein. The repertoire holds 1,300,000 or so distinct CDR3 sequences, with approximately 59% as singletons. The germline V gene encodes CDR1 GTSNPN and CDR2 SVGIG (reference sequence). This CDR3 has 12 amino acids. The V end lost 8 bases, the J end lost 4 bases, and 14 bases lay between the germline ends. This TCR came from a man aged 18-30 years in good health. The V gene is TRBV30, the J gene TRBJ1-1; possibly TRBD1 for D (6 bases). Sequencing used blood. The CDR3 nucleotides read TGTGCCGGGGGCGCAGGGTTCACTGAAGCTTTCTTT. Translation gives CAGGAGFTEAFF.